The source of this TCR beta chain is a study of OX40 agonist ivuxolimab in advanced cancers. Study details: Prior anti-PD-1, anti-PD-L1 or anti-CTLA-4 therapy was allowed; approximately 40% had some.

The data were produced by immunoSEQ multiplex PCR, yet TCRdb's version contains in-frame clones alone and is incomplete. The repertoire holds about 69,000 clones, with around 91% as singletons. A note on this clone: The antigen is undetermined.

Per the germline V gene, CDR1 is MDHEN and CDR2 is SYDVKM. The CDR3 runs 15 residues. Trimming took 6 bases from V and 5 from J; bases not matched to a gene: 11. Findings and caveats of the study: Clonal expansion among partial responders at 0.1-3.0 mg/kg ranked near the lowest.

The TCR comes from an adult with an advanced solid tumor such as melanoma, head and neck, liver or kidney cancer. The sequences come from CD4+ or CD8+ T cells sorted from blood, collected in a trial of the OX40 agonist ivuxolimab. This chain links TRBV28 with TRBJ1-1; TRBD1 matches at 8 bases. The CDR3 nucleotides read TGTGCCAGCAGCGCCCCCGGACAGGGTTGGACTGAAGCTTTCTTT. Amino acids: CASSAPGQGWTEAFF.